This entry lists 27 T cell receptor beta chains sequenced from one sample in a study of vaccination and CD4 T cells after COVID-19. Researchers used the Oncomine TCR Beta short-read assay to sequence DNA from cultured CD4+ T cells. One entry per CDR3 protein results from TCRdb running MiXCR on the PCR reads. This sample has some 16,000 distinct CDR3 sequences, with 54% found just once. The treatment denotes: approximately nine-day PBMC culture with coronavirus spike peptide pools or control peptides (ViraFEST assay). These receptors have no identified antigens. The source material was cultured CD4+ T cells from blood, sampled after SARS-CoV-2 vaccination. These receptors were collected from a human donor with COVID-19.

The V call is TRBV11-3, the J call TRBJ1-1, with 9 positions matching TRBD1. CDR1 is SGHNT and CDR2 is YENEEA in the germline V gene. The CDR3 loop spans 17 amino acids. The J segment lost 4 bases and the V segment lost 5 bases, leaving 14 bases of the junction unmatched. The CDR3 coding sequence is TGTGCCAGCAGCCCGCGGAGAGGGACAGGGATGGGCACTGAAGCTTTCTTT. This encodes CASSPRRGTGMGTEAFF.

J is TRBJ2-5 and V is TRBV19; either TRBD1 or TRBD2 may supply D (5 bases each). V lost 2 bases and J 5 bases, leaving 12 bases between the germline ends. Germline values: CDR1 LNHDA, CDR2 SQIVND (reference sequence). The CDR3 is made up of 14 amino acids. In nucleotides, the CDR3 is TGTGCCAGTAGTATATTTCGGGGCGGGGAGACCCAGTACTTC. This translates into CASSIFRGGETQYF.

This clonotype was observed a few times. The chain couples TRBV5-4 to TRBJ2-4; D not certain. Trimming took off 1 base at V and 6 bases at J, with 11 bases between the two ends. Germline V gene sequence: CDR1 SGHNT, CDR2 YYREEE (reference sequence). This CDR3 spans 14 amino acids. The CDR3 protein is CASSLREGSNIQYF. The CDR3 DNA follows: TGTGCCAGCAGCTTGAGGGAAGGGTCAAACATTCAGTACTTC.

The J gene is TRBJ2-2, the V gene TRBV15, with no clear D. Germline V gene sequence: CDR1 LNHNV, CDR2 YYDKDF (reference sequence). With 5 bases removed from V and 6 bases from J, the gap between germline ends came to 25 bases. This CDR3 is 18 amino acids long. The DNA for the CDR3 is TGTGCCACCAGCGTGGGTCAGACGGTGGGAAGTAGAGCCGGGGAGCTGTTTTTT. The encoded protein is CATSVGQTVGSRAGELFF. Full variable domain (outside the CDR3, taken from reference TRBV15 and TRBJ2-2): DAMVIQNPRYQVTQFGKPVTLSCSQTLNHNVMYWYQQKSSQAPKLLFHYYDKDFNNEADTPDNFQSRRPNTSFCFLDIRSPGLGDTAMYLCATSVGQTVGSRAGELFFGEGSRLTVL.

The chain combines TRBV6-2 or TRBV6-3 with TRBJ2-5, with 14 bases aligning to TRBD2. The CDR3 is 19 residues long. Germline-derived CDR1 and CDR2 are MNHEY and SVGEGT. The V segment lost 5 bases and the J segment 5 bases; nucleotides outside the gene matches: 16. The chain's CDR3 is CASSQIPTSGGVRMETQYF. The CDR3 DNA sequence: TGTGCCAGCAGTCAGATCCCGACTAGCGGGGGGGTGAGAATGGAGACCCAGTACTTC.

This clonotype was picked up a small number of times. The CDR3, as DNA: TGTGCCAGCAGCTTAGTAGGGCCGGGACAGGTTTCCGCTAACTATGGCTACACCTTC. The encoded protein is CASSLVGPGQVSANYGYTF. This chain connects TRBV7-2 to TRBJ1-2; 8 bases agree with TRBD1. This CDR3 is 19 amino acids long. The ends lost 1 base at V and 0 bases at J; junction bases unmatched: 13. Germline V gives CDR1 SGHTA, CDR2 FQGNSA.

CDR3 in DNA: TGTGCCAGCAGCCCAGGGTATCATGAGCAGTTCTTC. This gives the protein CASSPGYHEQFF. The chain recombines TRBV7-9 with TRBJ2-1; a possible D gene is TRBD1 (5 bases). The CDR3 is 12 amino acids. The germline gives CDR1 SEHNR, CDR2 FQNEAQ (reference sequence). The V and J ends lost 5 bases and 8 bases respectively, with 10 bases between them.

The CDR3: CSAREGETQYF. The DNA for the CDR3 is TGCAGTGCTAGAGAGGGAGAGACCCAGTACTTC. This sequence joins TRBV20-1 and TRBJ2-5; D call uncertain. The CDR3 extends over 11 amino acids. Trimming stripped 0 bases from V and 4 bases from J, with 3 bases between. CDR1 and CDR2 (germline): DFQATT, SNEGSKA (reference sequence).

This clonotype turned up a few times. J is TRBJ1-5 and V is TRBV24-1; 9 positions agree with TRBD1. This CDR3 region has 16 residues. The V and J ends lost 2 bases and 3 bases, in that order; junction bases with no gene match: 4. The germline V gene encodes CDR1 KGHDR and CDR2 SFDVKD. In nucleotides, the CDR3 is TGTGCCACCAGTGATTCCGGGACAGGGAACAATCAGCCCCAGCATTTT. The encoded protein is CATSDSGTGNNQPQHF.

The chain uses TRBV30 and TRBJ1-2; the D is unclear. Trimming removed 3 bases from V and 4 bases from J, with 9 bases in between. The germline CDR1 and CDR2 sequences are GTSNPN and SVGIG (reference sequence). The CDR3 has 12 residues. CDR3: CAWRNQPYGYTF. The CDR3, as DNA: TGTGCCTGGAGAAATCAGCCCTATGGCTACACCTTC.

This clonotype was observed a handful of times. The chain combines TRBV20-1 with TRBJ1-1; D unresolved. V lost 0 bases and J lost 1, with 9 bases in between. The CDR3 length is 14 residues. Germline CDR1 reads DFQATT; CDR2 reads SNEGSKA (reference sequence). CDR3 sequence (DNA): TGCAGTGCTAGAGAGGGGTCGGGGAACACTGAAGCTTTCTTT. Translating it yields CSAREGSGNTEAFF.

V is TRBV6-5 and J is TRBJ1-1; D unresolved. The germline V gene has CDR1 MNHEY and CDR2 SVGAGI. Between the trimmed V and J ends, which lost 0 bases and 5 bases, there was a span of 13 bases. This CDR3 region has 15 residues. CDR3 nucleotides: TGTGCCAGCAGTTACTCGAGCAGGCCCAAGACTGAAGCTTTCTTT. Residues: CASSYSSRPKTEAFF.

The chain links TRBV20-1 to TRBJ1-5; D not certain. There are 14 residues in the CDR3. Germline V gene sequence: CDR1 DFQATT, CDR2 SNEGSKA (reference sequence). V lost 2 bases and J lost 5, with 13 bases in between. The CDR3 sequence: CSARSTLTDQPQHF. Written as DNA, the CDR3 is TGCAGTGCTAGAAGCACCCTGACGGATCAGCCCCAGCATTTT.

This clonotype was picked up a small number of times. The chain carries TRBV21-1 and TRBJ2-7; TRBD1, the table's D call, lacks a check against the DNA. TRBV21-1 is a pseudogene. This CDR3 has 18 residues. The CDR3 region is CASSSGAGPHDPSYEQYF. The DNA of the CDR3 is TGTGCCAGCAGCAGTGGGGCGGGGCCCCACGACCCATCCTACGAGCAGTACTTC.

This clonotype came up a few times. The chain recombines TRBV6-5 with TRBJ2-1; 8 bases fit TRBD2. The V gene end was trimmed by 3 bases and the J gene end by 6 bases; junction bases not matched to a gene: 10. Germline CDR1 reads MNHEY; CDR2 reads SVGAGI. This CDR3 has 16 amino acids. CDR3: CASSYLSGSGRNEQFF. The CDR3 coding sequence is TGTGCCAGCAGTTATTTAAGCGGGAGCGGGCGCAATGAGCAGTTCTTC.

This clonotype showed up just a few times. V is TRBV19 and J is TRBJ1-6; possible D gene TRBD1, 6 bases. This CDR3 region has 14 residues. Trimming took 5 bases from V and 9 from J, leaving 14 bases between them. Per germline, CDR1 LNHDA and CDR2 SQIVND (reference sequence). CDR3 amino acids: CASSFGRGSSPLHF. CDR3 in DNA: TGTGCCAGTAGTTTCGGCAGGGGCAGTTCACCCCTCCACTTT.

The CDR3 region is CASSGWHTF. CDR3 coding DNA: TGTGCCAGCAGCGGTTGGCACACCTTC. V is TRBV6-4 and J is TRBJ1-2, with D unresolved. Trimming stripped 6 bases from V and 12 bases from J, with 8 bases between. The CDR3 runs to 9 residues. In germline, CDR1 is MRHNA, CDR2 SNTAGT.

This clonotype turned up a few times. J is TRBJ2-4 and V is TRBV15; TRBD2 matches 8 bases. The germline V gene encodes CDR1 LNHNV and CDR2 YYDKDF (reference sequence). The CDR3 has 15 amino acids. V lost 0 bases and J lost 6; bases outside the gene matches: 4. This CDR3 is CATSRDVAGTNIQYF. The CDR3 region has the DNA TGTGCCACCAGCAGAGATGTAGCGGGGACAAACATTCAGTACTTC.

This clonotype was picked up a small number of times. CDR3 loop: CASTWDSSSYNEQFF. In DNA form, the CDR3 reads TGTGCCAGCACCTGGGACTCGAGCTCCTACAATGAGCAGTTCTTC. This chain connects TRBV27 to TRBJ2-1, with D possibly TRBD2 on 6 matching bases. Germline CDR1 MNHEY, CDR2 SMNVEV (reference sequence). V was clipped by 7 bases and J by 0 bases, with 13 bases between them. CDR3 length: 15 amino acids.

This chain links TRBV5-8 with TRBJ1-4, with TRBD1 identical over 10 bases. V lost 0 bases to trimming and J lost 8 bases; unmatched junction nucleotides: 10. The germline V gene has CDR1 SGHTS and CDR2 YDEGEE. CDR3 size: 17 residues. The CDR3, as DNA: TGTGCCAGCAGCTTGGGACAGGGGGCGCTGGCTTACGAAAAACTGTTTTTT. This codes for CASSLGQGALAYEKLFF. The full variable domain, rest sourced from reference TRBV5-8 and TRBJ1-4, is EAGVTQSPTHLIKTRGQQATLRCSPISGHTSVYWYQQALGLGLQFLLWYDEGEERNRGNFPPRFSGRQFPNYSSELNVNALELEDSALYLCASSLGQGALAYEKLFFGSGTQLSVL.

On this clonotype: The junction shows a germline mismatch at one end, possibly a read error. This chain joins TRBV7-8 and TRBJ1-3; 11 bases line up with TRBD1. This CDR3 has 18 residues. Germline assignment: CDR1 SGHVS and CDR2 FQNEAQ. CDR3 in DNA: TGTGCCAGCAGCTTAAACCTCGCTGGACAGGGGGCTGGTAACACCATATATTTT. Protein: CASSLNLAGQGAGNTIYF.

This chain links TRBV20-1 with TRBJ2-4; maybe TRBD2 (6 bases). Germline V gives CDR1 DFQATT, CDR2 SNEGSKA (reference sequence). CDR3 length: 12 amino acids. The CDR3 sequence: CSAAGGQDIQYF. The DNA for the CDR3 is TGCAGCGCCGCCGGGGGTCAGGACATTCAGTACTTC.

The CDR3 here is CASSISAGRNQPQHF. The CDR3 coding sequence is TGTGCCAGTAGTATCTCTGCAGGGAGAAATCAGCCCCAGCATTTT. The chain has TRBV19 and TRBJ1-5, with a tentative D call TRBD1 (5 bases). The V and J ends lost 3 bases and 4 bases respectively, with 13 bases between them. CDR3 length equals 15 residues. Germline CDR1 LNHDA, CDR2 SQIVND (reference sequence).

This chain uses TRBV12-3 or TRBV12-4 with TRBJ1-6, with D perhaps TRBD1 (6 bases). This CDR3 region has 14 residues. V lost 5 bases and J lost 6, with 11 bases in between. The CDR3, as DNA: TGTGCCAGCAGTGATACAGGGAGTAATTCACCCCTCCACTTT. The encoded protein is CASSDTGSNSPLHF.

This rearrangement joins TRBV27 to TRBJ1-6; the D gene is possibly TRBD1 (5 bases). Germline lookup yields CDR1 MNHEY and CDR2 SMNVEV (reference sequence). The length of the CDR3 is 14 residues. Between the trimmed V and J ends, which lost 8 bases and 9 bases, there was a span of 17 bases. The CDR3 DNA reads as TGTGCCAGCTTTCAAACAGGAATCGGTTCACCCCTCCACTTT. It is translated as CASFQTGIGSPLHF.

There are a few counts of this clonotype. The genes are TRBV6-1 and TRBJ2-2; TRBD2 aligns across 11 bases. Germline assignment: CDR1 MNHNS and CDR2 SASEGT. There are 15 residues in the CDR3. V lost 8 bases, J lost 7 bases, and 9 bases stayed unmatched. This CDR3 is CASVRSGGAFGELFF. The CDR3 bases are TGTGCCAGCGTCCGTAGCGGGGGGGCGTTCGGGGAGCTGTTTTTT.

This chain connects TRBV5-4 to TRBJ2-3; tentative D call: TRBD1 (5 bases). This CDR3 has 17 amino acids. V lost 1 base, J lost 2 bases, and 17 bases lay in between. Germline V gene data show CDR1 as SGHNT and CDR2 as YYREEE (reference sequence). This CDR3 reads CASSLTGGPLSTDTQYF. In DNA, the CDR3 is TGTGCCAGCAGCTTGACAGGTGGCCCTCTGTCCACAGATACGCAGTATTTT. The whole variable domain, filled in from reference TRBV5-4 and TRBJ2-3, reads ETGVTQSPTHLIKTRGQQVTLRCSSQSGHNTVSWYQQALGQGPQFIFQYYREEENGRGNFPPRFSGLQFPNYSSELNVNALELDDSALYLCASSLTGGPLSTDTQYFGPGTRLTVL.